This TCR beta chain was captured by sequencing in a study of T cell responses to AZD1222 COVID-19 vaccine. Libraries were prepared by immunoSEQ multiplex PCR; TCRdb keeps only in-frame clonotypes and omits some of them. The data hold some 180,000 clones, with over 90% observed a single time. As concerns this clone: Its specificity is unknown.

The CDR3 loop spans 11 amino acids. Germline CDR1 SGHRS, CDR2 YFSETQ. V shed 4 bases, J shed 16 bases, and the junction held 5 bases outside the gene matches. Analyses pooled second doses at about 4 or about 12 weeks. Study-level findings and limits: CD4 TCRs linked to vaccination spanned spike, dominating at 160-218 and 743-854. The peak T cell response came first, and repertoires were sampled only after it.

The specimen comprised peripheral blood, sampled 28 days after the second AZD1222 dose. This clonotype originated in an adult who received the AZD1222 COVID-19 vaccine. The rearrangement joins TRBV5-1 to TRBJ2-2; 9 bases fit TRBD2. DNA for the CDR3: TGCGCCAGCAGCATTAGCGGGAGTACGTTTTTT. This sequence encodes CASSISGSTFF. The variable domain in full, completed from reference TRBV5-1 and TRBJ2-2, reads KAGVTQTPRYLIKTRGQQVTLSCSPISGHRSVSWYQQTPGQGLQFLFEYFSETQRNKGNFPGRFSGRQFSNSRSEMNVSTLELGDSALYLCASSISGSTFFGEGSRLTVL.